The T cell receptor (beta chain) described here comes from a study of technical replicates of blood from a few donors. Only in-frame clones appear in the TCRdb table, and some are missing; sequencing was by immunoSEQ multiplex PCR. The sample shows tens of thousands of clones, around 94% of them seen only once. V lost 7 bases to trimming and J lost 4 bases; unmatched junction nucleotides: 15. From germline, CDR1 is MDHEN and CDR2 SYDVKM. The CDR3 totals 16 residues. This TCR was recovered from a human donor in good health. The chain joins TRBV28 to TRBJ1-2; 7 bases agree with TRBD1. The sequenced sample consisted of T cells isolated from PBMCs. The chain's CDR3 is CASTFPGGSGGYGYTF. The CDR3 region has the DNA TGTGCCAGCACCTTTCCAGGGGGTTCAGGGGGCTATGGCTACACCTTC.